Sequencing of this T cell receptor (beta chain) was carried out in a study of pediatric ulcerative colitis. Study overall: Disease was pancolitis in about 7 and left-sided in two, histology-confirmed.

One to two pinch biopsies were taken from the rectum during colonoscopy. The CDR3 is 11 residues long. Trimming stripped 5 bases from V and 4 bases from J, with 6 bases between. Per germline, CDR1 LNHDA and CDR2 SQIVND (reference sequence). Profiling relied on immunoSEQ multiplex PCR, and the TCRdb table lists in-frame clones only, not all of them. Among under 50,000 clones listed, around 78% were seen once. The chain is built from TRBV19 and TRBJ2-7; the D is unclear. The TCR sequence derives from a girl under 18 with moderate ulcerative colitis. Sequences were obtained from gut tissue. The CDR3 bases are TGTGCCAGTAGTTCGTTATACGAGCAGTACTTC. Its protein is CASSSLYEQYF. The complete variable domain, with remaining parts taken from reference TRBV19 and TRBJ2-7, reads DGGITQSPKYLFRKEGQNVTLSCEQNLNHDAMYWYRQDPGQGLRLIYYSQIVNDFQKGDIAEGYSVSREKKESFPLTVTSAQKNPTAFYLCASSSLYEQYFGPGTRLTVT.